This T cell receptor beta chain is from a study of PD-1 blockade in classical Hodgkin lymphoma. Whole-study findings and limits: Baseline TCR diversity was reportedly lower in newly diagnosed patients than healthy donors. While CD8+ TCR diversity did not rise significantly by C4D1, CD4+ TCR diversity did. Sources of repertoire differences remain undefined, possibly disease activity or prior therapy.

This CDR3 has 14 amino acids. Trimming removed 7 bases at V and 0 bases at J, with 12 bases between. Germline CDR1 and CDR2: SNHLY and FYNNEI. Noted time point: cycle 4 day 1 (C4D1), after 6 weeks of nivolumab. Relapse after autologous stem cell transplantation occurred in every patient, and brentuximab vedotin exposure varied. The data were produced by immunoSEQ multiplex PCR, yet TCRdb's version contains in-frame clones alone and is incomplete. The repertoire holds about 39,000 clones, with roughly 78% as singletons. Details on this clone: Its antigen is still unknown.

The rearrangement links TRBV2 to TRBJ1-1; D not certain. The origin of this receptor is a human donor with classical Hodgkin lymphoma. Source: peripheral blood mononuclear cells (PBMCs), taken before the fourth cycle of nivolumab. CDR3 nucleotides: TGTGCCAGCACTTGGAGGCAGATGAACACTGAAGCTTTCTTT. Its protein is CASTWRQMNTEAFF.